Sequencing of this T cell receptor beta chain was carried out in a study of technical replicates of blood from several donors. CDR1 is GTSNPN and CDR2 is SVGIG in the germline V gene (reference sequence). Between the trimmed V and J ends, which lost 0 bases and 4 bases, there was a span of 10 bases. The CDR3 runs to 14 residues. Repertoires were generated with immunoSEQ multiplex PCR, while TCRdb's copy carries only in-frame clones and drops some. This sample has 9,500 to 15,000 clones; more than 85% occur once, and the top ten carry 9.1%. This sequence joins TRBV30 and TRBJ1-5; D perhaps matches TRBD1 (6 bases). The source of this sequence is a human donor in good health. The sequencing input was PBMCs. CDR3 DNA: TGTGCCTGGAGTGTACAAGGGGGAAATCAGCCCCAGCATTTT. Amino acids: CAWSVQGGNQPQHF. Looking up the rest from reference TRBV30 and TRBJ1-5 gives the full variable domain: SQTIHQWPATLVQPVGSPLSLECTVEGTSNPNLYWYRQAAGRGLQLLFYSVGIGQISSEVPQNLSASRPQDRQFILSSKKLLLSDSGFYLCAWSVQGGNQPQHFGDGTRLSIL.